This entry describes one T cell receptor (beta chain). The data derive from a study of OX40 agonist ivuxolimab in advanced cancers. Measured with immunoSEQ multiplex PCR; TCRdb has only the in-frame clones, and not every one. The sample contains around 69,000 clones, around 83% of which appear only once. This receptor was taken from an adult with an advanced solid tumor such as melanoma, head and neck, liver or kidney cancer. Source: CD4+ or CD8+ T cells sorted from blood, taken in a trial of the OX40 agonist ivuxolimab.

Here the CDR3 DNA reads TGTGCCTACCAACTCAAGGGGGAATTCTTCAGGCCCCCCTCCTACGAGCAGTACTTC. This translates into CAYQLKGEFFRPPSYEQYF. This sequence joins TRBV30 and TRBJ2-7; D possibly corresponds to TRBD1 (6 bases). The CDR3 length is 19 residues. Per the germline V gene, CDR1 is GTSNPN and CDR2 is SVGIG (reference sequence). V was trimmed by 7 bases and J by 0 bases, leaving 31 bases between them.